This T cell receptor (beta chain) was profiled in a study of blood T cell repertoires in COVID-19. About the study: Sites in the United States, Italy and Spain provided acute and convalescent COVID-19 samples.

CDR3 length equals 19 residues. Profiling relied on immunoSEQ multiplex PCR, and the TCRdb table lists in-frame clones only, not all of them. Counted here are 80,000 to 100,000 clones, under 90% occurring once; the ten biggest clones make up over 15%. This clonotype was obtained from a human donor in a cohort sampled during active COVID-19. Source material: peripheral blood. J is TRBJ2-5 and V is TRBV12-2; no check of the table's D call, TRBD1, against the DNA was made. TRBV12-2 is labeled a pseudogene. In nucleotides, the CDR3 is TGTGCAAGTCACCCTCCGGCCCTCATAAACAGGAGTCTACAAGAGACCCAGTACTTC. Translating it yields CASHPPALINRSLQETQYF.